This T cell receptor beta chain was documented in a study of blood T cell repertoires in COVID-19. Study as a whole: Material from acute and convalescent COVID-19 was sourced from the United States, Italy and Spain. From T cells, B-cell-depleted T cells, or PBMCs came the material, which was cDNA or gDNA.

Authors' data handling: Reference gene primer amplification yielded estimated nucleated cell counts. Libraries were prepared by immunoSEQ multiplex PCR; TCRdb keeps only in-frame clonotypes and omits some of them. V, J and clone size are taken as reported in that table, and D and trimming were inferred from the DNA itself. In the table there are fewer than 250,000 clones, 89% of which are singletons. The CDR3 runs 13 residues. V lost 3 bases, J lost 6 bases, and 12 bases lay in between. The germline V gene has CDR1 KGHSH and CDR2 LQKENI. Source material: peripheral blood. This chain joins TRBV18 and TRBJ2-7; D gene unclear. The receptor was derived from a man aged 55 to 69 who had recovered from COVID-19. The CDR3 is CASSPPEMVEQYF. The CDR3, as DNA: TGTGCCAGCTCACCTCCCGAGATGGTCGAGCAGTACTTC.